This T cell receptor (beta chain) came from a study of vaccination and CD4 T cells after COVID-19. At the Johns Hopkins FTIC core, DNA taken from cultured CD4+ T cells was sequenced by way of the Oncomine TCR Beta short-read assay. TCRdb re-derived calls from the PCR reads in MiXCR, one entry per CDR3 protein. The sample contains about 19,000 distinct CDR3 sequences, about 32% of which appear only once. The CDR3 length is 13 residues. V gave up 5 bases and J gave up 5 bases, with 12 bases separating them. In germline, CDR1 is LNHDA, CDR2 SQIVND (reference sequence). Treatment meaning: 10-day PBMC culture with coronavirus spike peptide pools or control peptides (ViraFEST assay). Only one count was recorded for this clonotype. What it binds is not known.

The source material was cultured CD4+ T cells from blood. J is TRBJ2-5 and V is TRBV19; D is perhaps TRBD1 (6 bases). This receptor was taken from a human donor with COVID-19. In nucleotides, the CDR3 is TGTGCCAGTAGTTACAGGGCCGGGGAGACCCAGTACTTC. This sequence encodes CASSYRAGETQYF.